This TCR beta chain was retrieved from a study of CD8+ T cells in alopecia areata. The CDR3 is made up of 16 amino acids. V lost 0 bases, J lost 6 bases, and 6 bases stayed unmatched. CDR1 SGHRS and CDR2 YFSETQ come from the germline V gene. Findings and caveats of the study: Uncertain still, given a single nonresponder, is whether baseline CD8+ expansion links to response.

A note on this clone: Its antigen is unidentified.

Treatment here: oral pan-JAK inhibitor, 5-10 mg twice daily. RNA extraction was followed by reverse transcription into cDNA, which acted as the sequencing template. TCRdb's table, derived via immunoSEQ multiplex PCR, lists solely in-frame clones and lacks some. The sample carries some 80,000 clones, about 71% recorded once. The genes are TRBV5-1 and TRBJ2-7; 13 nucleotides align to TRBD2. The source is a human donor with alopecia areata. Sequenced here: CD8+ T cells sorted from blood, sampled at week 24, from a patient treated with tofacitinib. CDR3 amino acids: CASSLAAGLAGTEQYF. CDR3 in DNA: TGCGCCAGCAGCTTGGCCGCGGGACTAGCGGGAACCGAGCAGTACTTC.